Listed below are T cell receptor beta chains from one sample, sequenced in a study of T cell changes during pregnancy in multiple sclerosis. Produced via immunoSEQ multiplex PCR; TCRdb's table is partial and in-frame only. The table has about 59,000 clones, approximately 94% seen once. The source material was CD8+ T cells from peripheral blood mononuclear cells, sampled after pregnancy. The source is a female donor with multiple sclerosis, enrolled in a pregnancy study. The conserved cysteine and the conserved F or W are not part of the CDR3 here. The D gene is left open where the match is weak.

D gene: .; V gene: TRBV27; J gene: TRBJ1-2; CDR3 protein: ASSGASNYGYT
D gene: TRBD1; V gene: TRBV29-1; J gene: TRBJ1-2; CDR3 protein: SVPGQGGGYT
D gene: TRBD1; V gene: TRBV29-1; J gene: TRBJ2-1; CDR3 protein: SVEDPRDRNYNEQF
D gene: .; V gene: TRBV6-1; J gene: TRBJ2-1; CDR3 protein: ASSLRQVPYNEQF
D gene: .; V gene: TRBV5-5; J gene: TRBJ1-3; CDR3 protein: ASSLGQPGNTIY
D gene: .; V gene: TRBV19; J gene: TRBJ2-1; CDR3 protein: ASSIGGDEQF
D gene: TRBD2; V gene: TRBV30; J gene: TRBJ2-3; CDR3 protein: AWSLAGDLDTQY
D gene: TRBD1; V gene: TRBV19; J gene: TRBJ1-2; CDR3 protein: ASSILLGQARNYGYT
D gene: .; V gene: TRBV27; J gene: TRBJ2-7; CDR3 protein: ASSPAVIGGEDYEQY
D gene: .; V gene: TRBV19; J gene: TRBJ2-1; CDR3 protein: ASSIVAGMVDNEQF
D gene: .; V gene: TRBV19; J gene: TRBJ1-1; CDR3 protein: ASTLGQGLAEAF